Sequencing of this T cell receptor (beta chain) was carried out in a study of OX40 agonist ivuxolimab in advanced cancers. TCRdb keeps only in-frame clones here, not all; method: immunoSEQ multiplex PCR. The repertoire holds about 35,000 clones, around nine tenths seen once, with 4% to 4.5% in the top ten. The CDR3 covers 14 residues. Germline CDR1 reads GTSNPN; CDR2 reads SVGIG (reference sequence). The V and J ends lost 3 bases and 0 bases, in that order; junction bases with no gene match: 4. Findings and limits, study-wide: Compared with others, partial responders at 0.1-3.0 mg/kg displayed clonal expansion among the lowest. Expanded clones were, on average, more numerous in CD8+ T cells than in CD4+.

Note on this clone: The target antigen is unknown.

Patients were ruled out by autoimmune disease history or systemic immunosuppression. The sequence came from an adult with an advanced solid tumor such as melanoma, head and neck, liver or kidney cancer. This chain joins TRBV30 and TRBJ2-7; 8 bases align to TRBD1. The input for sequencing was CD4+ or CD8+ T cells sorted from blood, taken in a trial of the OX40 agonist ivuxolimab. CDR3: CAWSTGGSSYEQYF. DNA of the CDR3: TGTGCCTGGAGCACAGGGGGATCCTCCTACGAGCAGTACTTC.